The sequence of this T cell receptor beta chain was determined in a study of radiotherapy plus CTLA-4 blockade in lung cancer. The V gene's germline CDR1 is WSHSY and CDR2 SAAADI. This CDR3 is built from 17 residues. With 5 bases clipped from V and 7 bases from J, the junction kept 17 bases outside the gene matches. Sequenced by immunoSEQ multiplex PCR; TCRdb stores in-frame clones only, minus some. This sample carries about 32,000 clones, 65% to 75% of them seen once, and the ten largest clones take more than 3.5%. This sequence was found in a human donor with non-small cell lung cancer who had stable disease on radiotherapy plus ipilimumab. The chain joins TRBV10-2 to TRBJ2-1; TRBD2 matches 7 bases. The input for sequencing was peripheral blood, taken from a patient treated with radiotherapy plus ipilimumab. CDR3 sequence reads: CASSTHRIGGRWNEQFF. The CDR3 DNA sequence: TGCGCCAGCAGTACCCACCGAATTGGCGGGAGATGGAATGAGCAGTTCTTC.